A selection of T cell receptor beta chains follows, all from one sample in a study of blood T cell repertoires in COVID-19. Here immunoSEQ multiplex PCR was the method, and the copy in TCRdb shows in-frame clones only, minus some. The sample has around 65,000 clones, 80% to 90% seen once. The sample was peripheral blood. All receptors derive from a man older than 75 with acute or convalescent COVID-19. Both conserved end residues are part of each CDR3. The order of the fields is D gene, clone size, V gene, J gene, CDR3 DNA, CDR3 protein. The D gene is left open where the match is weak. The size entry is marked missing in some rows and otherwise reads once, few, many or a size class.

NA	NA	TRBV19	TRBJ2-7	TGTGCCAGTAGCGGTCAAGGATCGGGGGAGCAGTACTTC	CASSGQGSGEQYF
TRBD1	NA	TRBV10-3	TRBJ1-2	TGTGCCATCAGTTCCGGGACAGGGGGCCTTGGCTACACCTTC	CAISSGTGGLGYTF
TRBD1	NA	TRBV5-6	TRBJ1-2	TGTGCCAGCAGCTCGACAGGGTATGGCTATGGCTACACCTTC	CASSSTGYGYGYTF
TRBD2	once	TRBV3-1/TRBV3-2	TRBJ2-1	TGTGCCAGCAGCCAAGGAGTTGTTCGAGAGGCGGGAGGGAACAATGAGCAGTTCTTC	CASSQGVVREAGGNNEQFF
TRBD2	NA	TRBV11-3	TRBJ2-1	TGTGCCAGCAGCTTATCTCTAGCGGGAATAAATGAGCAGTTCTTC	CASSLSLAGINEQFF
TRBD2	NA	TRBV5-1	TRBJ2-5	TGCGCCAGCAGCTTGGCGGCTAGCGGGGGTTCCACGGGAACCCAGTACTTC	CASSLAASGGSTGTQYF
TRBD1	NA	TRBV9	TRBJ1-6	TGTGCCAGCAGCATAGATTGGACAGGGGGCTATTCACCCCTCCACTTT	CASSIDWTGGYSPLHF
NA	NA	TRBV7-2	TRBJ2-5	TGTGCCAGCAGCTTAGCCCGGGAAGAGACCCAGTACTTC	CASSLAREETQYF
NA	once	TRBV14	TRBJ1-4	TGTGCCAGCAGCCAATACAGGGTGGCTAATGAAAAACTGTTTTTT	CASSQYRVANEKLFF
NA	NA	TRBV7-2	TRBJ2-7	TGTGCCAGCGCATGGCTAGCGAAATCCTACGAGCAGTACTTC	CASAWLAKSYEQYF
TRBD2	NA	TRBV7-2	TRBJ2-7	TGTGCCAGCAGCTTAGCTAGCGGGGGGAGCTCCTACGAGCAGTACTTC	CASSLASGGSSYEQYF
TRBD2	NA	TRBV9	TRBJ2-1	TGTGCCAGCAGCGTGGGACTAGCGGAACACAATGAGCAGTTCTTC	CASSVGLAEHNEQFF
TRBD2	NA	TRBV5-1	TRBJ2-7	TGCGCCAGCAGCTTGAGAACTAGCGGGGGGGCCGATATCGGCGAGCAGTACTTC	CASSLRTSGGADIGEQYF
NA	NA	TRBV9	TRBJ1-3	TGTGCCAGCAGCGTTTTGTCAGGCAGGCCGATCTCTGGAAACACCATATATTTT	CASSVLSGRPISGNTIYF
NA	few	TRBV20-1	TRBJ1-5	TGCAGTGCTAGTGGCAGGGTGGACAGCAATCAGCCCCAGCATTTT	CSASGRVDSNQPQHF
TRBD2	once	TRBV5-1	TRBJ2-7	TGCGCCAGCAGCTTGCCCCCCGGGACTACCGACATTCTTAACCCCTACGAGCAGTACTTC	CASSLPPGTTDILNPYEQYF
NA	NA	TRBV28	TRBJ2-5	TGTGCCAGCAGTTTTCGCCGGGGATATGGTGAGACCCAGTACTTC	CASSFRRGYGETQYF
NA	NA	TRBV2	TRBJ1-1	TGTGCCAGCAGTCCGGGACATAGGAACACTGAAGCTTTCTTT	CASSPGHRNTEAFF
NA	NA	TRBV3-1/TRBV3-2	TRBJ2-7	TGTGCCAGCAGCCCGACAGGTAGTCTTGCCTCCGAGCAGTACTTC	CASSPTGSLASEQYF
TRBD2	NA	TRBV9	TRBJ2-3	TGTGCCAGCAGCGTAACTAGCGAGGGAGATACGCAGTATTTT	CASSVTSEGDTQYF
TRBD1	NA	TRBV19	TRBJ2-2	TGTGCCAGTAGTATGGGACAGGGGGTTCCCGGGGAGCTGTTTTTT	CASSMGQGVPGELFF
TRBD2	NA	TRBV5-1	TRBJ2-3	TGCGCCAGCAGCTTGGGGGTAGCGGGCCCGAGCACAGATACGCAGTATTTT	CASSLGVAGPSTDTQYF
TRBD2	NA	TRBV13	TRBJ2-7	TGTGCCAGCAGCTTACCTCCGGGACTAGCGGGGGGGCCTACAGAGCAGTACTTC	CASSLPPGLAGGPTEQYF
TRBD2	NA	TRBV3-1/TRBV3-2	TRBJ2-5	TGTGCCAGCAGCCAAGAAGTTAGCGGGGGAGGAGAGACCCAGTACTTC	CASSQEVSGGGETQYF
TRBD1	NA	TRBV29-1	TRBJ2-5	TGCAGCGGACGACAGGGGGCCGGAGAGACCCAGTACTTC	CSGRQGAGETQYF
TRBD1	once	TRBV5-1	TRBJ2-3	TGCGCCAGCAGCTCAGGGGCAGGGGGTACAGATACGCAGTATTTT	CASSSGAGGTDTQYF
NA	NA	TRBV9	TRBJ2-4	TGTGCCAGCAGCGTGATGACGCCTGAAGGACAGAACATTCAGTACTTC	CASSVMTPEGQNIQYF
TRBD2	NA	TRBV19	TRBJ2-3	TGTGCCAGTAGTATTCGTAGCGGGACTAGCACAGATACGCAGTATTTT	CASSIRSGTSTDTQYF
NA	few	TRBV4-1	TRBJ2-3	TGCGCCAGCAGCCAAGAAGGAGGGGTATCGCAGCTTAGCACAGATACGCAGTATTTT	CASSQEGGVSQLSTDTQYF
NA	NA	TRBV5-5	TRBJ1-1	TGTGCCAGCCCATCCCCCGTGGGGGCGGTAGCTTTCTTT	CASPSPVGAVAFF
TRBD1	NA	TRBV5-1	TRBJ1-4	TGCGCCAGCAAAGACAGGGGGGGAAACAATGAAAAACTGTTTTTT	CASKDRGGNNEKLFF
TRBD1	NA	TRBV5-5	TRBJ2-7	TGTGCCAGCAGCTCACCCGACAGGGGTACGAGCTACGAGCAGTACTTC	CASSSPDRGTSYEQYF
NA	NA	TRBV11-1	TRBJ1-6	TGTGCCAGCAGCTTAGCGGACAGCTATAATTCACCCCTCCACTTT	CASSLADSYNSPLHF
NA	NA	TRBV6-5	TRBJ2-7	TGTGCCAGCAGTCAGGGGTCCTACGAGCAGTACTTC	CASSQGSYEQYF
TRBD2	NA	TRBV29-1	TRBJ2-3	TGCAGCGTTGAGGGACTAGCGAGAAGCACAGATACGCAGTATTTT	CSVEGLARSTDTQYF
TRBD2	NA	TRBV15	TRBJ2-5	TGTGCCACCAGCAGAGAGGTGGCGGGGGGGGTAGAGACCCAGTACTTC	CATSREVAGGVETQYF
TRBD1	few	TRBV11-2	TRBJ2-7	TGTGCCAGCAGGCCCTCCTACAGGGGCTACGAGCAGTACTTC	CASRPSYRGYEQYF
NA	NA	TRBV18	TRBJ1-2	TGTGCCAGCTCACCAACCCCGGGGTTTGGTGGCTATGGCTACACCTTC	CASSPTPGFGGYGYTF
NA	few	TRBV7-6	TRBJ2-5	TGTGCCAGCCAGGGCAGGCAAGAGACCCAGTACTTC	CASQGRQETQYF
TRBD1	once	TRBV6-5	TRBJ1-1	TGTGCCAGCAAGGGACAGGGAGGAGGGGGTGAAGCTTTCTTT	CASKGQGGGGEAFF
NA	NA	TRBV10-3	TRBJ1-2	TGTGCCATCAGTGAATCACGATATAGGGGATATGGCTACACCTTC	CAISESRYRGYGYTF